This T cell receptor beta chain emerged from a study of low-dose radiotherapy and immunotherapy resistance in tumors. Study at large: Dosing of intravenous cyclophosphamide at 200 mg/m2 occurred every two weeks and took place one day prior to radiation and immunotherapy. Patients' oral aspirin dose was 300 mg daily across four cycles from cycle 1 day 1.

Regarding time point: before trial treatment. Advanced solid tumors lacking tumor-infiltrating lymphocytes characterized eligible patients. In the case of this clonotype: With only one base between it and a far larger clone, this is likely a read error.

First-strand cDNA relied on TRAV- and TRBV-specific primers spanning alpha and beta chains. TCR amplification involved 20 to 25 PCR cycles with a constant-region primer and V-primer adapter. In vitro transcription was used to amplify the isolated mRNA. One entry per CDR3 protein, called by TCRdb with MiXCR from the reads. The table has 65,000 to 95,000 distinct CDR3 sequences, under 20% seen once; the top ten hold roughly 6%. This receptor was identified in a male donor with prostate cancer. The source was PBMCs, collected before treatment.

The CDR3 DNA sequence: TGTGCCAGCAGACAGGGGACGGGCAATGAGCAGTACTTC. Its translation: CASRQGTGNEQYF. J is TRBJ2-7 and V is TRBV9, with 7 bases aligning to TRBD1. Germline CDR1 is SGDLS and CDR2 is YYNGEE. This CDR3 has 13 residues. Trimming at V came to 5 bases and at J to 7 bases, leaving 9 bases not matched to a gene.